This is a list of T cell receptor beta chains from one sample in a study of human T cells and chemical hapten exposure. TCRdb processed the RACE reads anew with MiXCR; each CDR3 protein has one entry. The data contain some 81,000 distinct CDR3 sequences, around 7% of them singletons. The source was whole blood, collected in connection with sensitization to the hapten diphenylcyclopropenone (DPC). These receptors all stem from a woman aged 30 to 39 with alopecia areata. Some clones in this sample may be carry-over from other donors' samples. The CDR3 runs from the conserved cysteine through the conserved F or W. D genes are given only for firm matches. A row's size may be missing; if present it is once, few, many or a size class.

>TRBJ2-1|TRBV7-9|-|-
TGTGCCAGCAGCGTAAGGCGGGATTACAATGAGCAGTTCTTC
CASSVRRDYNEQFF
>TRBJ2-3|TRBV5-4|-|many
TGTGCCAGCAGCCGAATTCCCGATCACACAGATACGCAGTATTTT
CASSRIPDHTDTQYF
>TRBJ2-3|TRBV20-1|-|many
TGCAGTGCTACAGTAGCGACAGATACGCAGTATTTT
CSATVATDTQYF
>TRBJ1-5|TRBV12-3/TRBV12-4|TRBD1|-
TGTGCCAGCAGTTTCGGTGACAGGGAGTTTCAGCCCCAGCATTTT
CASSFGDREFQPQHF
>TRBJ2-3|TRBV9|TRBD2|few
TGTGCCAGCAGCCCACGTCCCGGGACTAGCGGGGGACCGACAGATACGCAGTATTTT
CASSPRPGTSGGPTDTQYF
>TRBJ1-1|TRBV7-9|-|few
TGTGCCAGCAGCTTAGGCGGGTCTGAAGCTTTCTTT
CASSLGGSEAFF
>TRBJ1-2|TRBV20-1|-|many
TGCAGTGCTCCCCGGACAGATAACTATGGCTACACCTTC
CSAPRTDNYGYTF
>TRBJ1-1|TRBV6-5|-|few
TGTGCCAGCAGTTACATGGCAGGGAGTGATACTGAAGCTTTCTTT
CASSYMAGSDTEAFF
>TRBJ1-4|TRBV18|-|many
TGTGCCAGCTCACCAGACAGATCAACTAATGAAAAACTGTTTTTT
CASSPDRSTNEKLFF
>TRBJ2-5|TRBV5-1|-|many
TGCGCCAGCAGCTTGCAGGAGCTCCAAGAGACCCAGTACTTC
CASSLQELQETQYF
>TRBJ2-1|TRBV4-1|TRBD1|many
TGCGCCAGCAGCCACGGTACAGGGGGCAATGAGCAGTTCTTC
CASSHGTGGNEQFF
>TRBJ1-6|TRBV27|-|-
TGTGCCAGCAGCAAAGACAGCTTCAGCTCCTATAATTCACCCCTCCACTTT
CASSKDSFSSYNSPLHF
>TRBJ1-2|TRBV30|TRBD1|-
TGTGCCTGGAGTACTGCCCCAGGGGGTGGTTATGGCTACACCTTC
CAWSTAPGGGYGYTF
>TRBJ1-5|TRBV6-1|-|few
TGTGCCAGCAGTGAAGCCCGACGGCCCCAGCATTTT
CASSEARRPQHF
>TRBJ1-1|TRBV2|TRBD1|few
TGTGCCAGTACCGGGACAGGGTTAACTGAAGCTTTCTTT
CASTGTGLTEAFF
>TRBJ1-5|TRBV13|-|-
TGTGCCAGCAGCTTCAGGGGCCAGCCCCAGCATTTT
CASSFRGQPQHF
>TRBJ1-1|TRBV7-9|-|-
TGTGCCAGCAGCCCTAAGGACAGCACTGAAGCTTTCTTT
CASSPKDSTEAFF
>TRBJ2-3|TRBV5-4|-|many
TGTGCCAGCAGCTGGGACACTGTGAGCACAGATACGCAGTATTTT
CASSWDTVSTDTQYF
>TRBJ2-7|TRBV11-2|-|many
TGTGCCAGCAGCTTCGGAACTCGGACAGCTCTCTACGAGCAGTACTTC
CASSFGTRTALYEQYF
>TRBJ1-1|TRBV29-1|-|-
TGCAGCGGGAAGACACAAAACACTGAAGCTTTCTTT
CSGKTQNTEAFF
>TRBJ2-1|TRBV5-1|TRBD1|many
TGCGCCAGCAGCTTGGCAACGGACAGGGGCAATGAGCAGTTCTTC
CASSLATDRGNEQFF
>TRBJ2-1|TRBV5-4|TRBD1|few
TGTGCCAGCAGCTTGGGCACCGGGACAGGGCGACGGGAGCAGTTCTTC
CASSLGTGTGRREQFF
>TRBJ2-5|TRBV10-3|-|many
TGTGCCATCAGTAGACTAGAATCGGAGACCCAGTACTTC
CAISRLESETQYF
>TRBJ2-4|TRBV3-1|TRBD2|many
TGTGCCAGCAGCCAGTTTGTGCCTAGCGGGGATGGTATTCAGTACTTC
CASSQFVPSGDGIQYF
>TRBJ1-3|TRBV29-1|-|-
TGCAGCGTTGAAGGACAGAGCTCTGGAAACACCATATATTTT
CSVEGQSSGNTIYF
>TRBJ2-3|TRBV19|-|-
TGTGCCAGTAGGAGACTAGACCCCACAGATACGCAGTATTTT
CASRRLDPTDTQYF
>TRBJ1-3|TRBV5-1|-|few
TGCGCCAGCAGCTTGGAGGGAGACACCATATATTTT
CASSLEGDTIYF